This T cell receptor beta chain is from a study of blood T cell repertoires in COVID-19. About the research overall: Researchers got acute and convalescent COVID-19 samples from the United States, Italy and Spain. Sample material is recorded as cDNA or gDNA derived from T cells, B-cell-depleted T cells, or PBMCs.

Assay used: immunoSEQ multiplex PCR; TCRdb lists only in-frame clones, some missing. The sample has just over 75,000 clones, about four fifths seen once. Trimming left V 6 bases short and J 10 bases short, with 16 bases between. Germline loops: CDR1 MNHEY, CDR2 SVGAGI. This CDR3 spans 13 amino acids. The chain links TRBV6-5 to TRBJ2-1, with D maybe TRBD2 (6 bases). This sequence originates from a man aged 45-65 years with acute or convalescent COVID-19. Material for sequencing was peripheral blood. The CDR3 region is CASSRGVAYEQFF. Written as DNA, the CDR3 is TGTGCCAGCAGCCGCGGGGTAGCCTACGAGCAGTTCTTC.